This T cell receptor (beta chain) appears in the sequencing data of a study of blood T cell repertoires in COVID-19. Study-wide background: Sites across the United States, Italy and Spain contributed samples from acute and convalescent COVID-19. The analysed material was cDNA or gDNA that came from T cells, B-cell-depleted T cells, or PBMCs.

Authors' processing steps: Estimates of nucleated cell counts were drawn from the amplification of reference gene primers. Sequenced by immunoSEQ multiplex PCR; TCRdb stores in-frame clones only, minus some. That table supplies the V and J calls and clone size; D and trimming were determined from the DNA. The table lists about 83,000 clones, approximately 81% of them singletons. The table lists this clone with a few counts. The TCR sequence derives from a woman of 80 years or more with acute or convalescent COVID-19. The sample consisted of peripheral blood.

The CDR3 DNA follows: TGTGCTAGTAGTAGGGGTTTGGATCAGCCCCAGCATTTT. This codes for CASSRGLDQPQHF. This chain connects TRBV12-5 to TRBJ1-5, with a possible D match to TRBD1 (5 bases). The CDR3 runs to 13 residues. Between the trimmed V and J ends, which lost 8 bases and 5 bases, there was a span of 13 bases. The V gene's germline CDR1 is LGHNT and CDR2 FRNRAP.